Listed below are T cell receptor beta chains from one sample, sequenced in a study of CD8 T cells in Susac syndrome. From the immunoSEQ multiplex PCR reads, TCRdb called clonotypes with MiXCR, one entry per CDR3 protein. The sample has roughly 150,000 distinct CDR3 sequences; approximately 95% are singletons. Sequencing used CD4+ T cells from PBMCs. The receptor source for this set is a human donor with multiple sclerosis. Each CDR3 is given with its conserved first and last residue. A D gene is named only where the DNA matches it firmly. The size of a clone is reported for some rows only, either as once, few or many, or as a class for expanded clones.

-	-	TRBV6-5	TRBJ2-2	15	CASSFSLSNTGELFF	TGTGCCAGCAGTTTCTCTCTCTCGAACACCGGGGAGCTGTTTTTT
-	-	TRBV25-1	TRBJ1-4	13	CASSSGDREKLFF	TGTGCCAGCAGTTCGGGAGATCGTGAAAAACTGTTTTTT
-	-	TRBV7-9	TRBJ2-1	14	CASSVGSSSNEQFF	TGTGCCAGCAGCGTTGGGAGCAGCAGTAATGAGCAGTTCTTC
-	-	TRBV24-1	TRBJ2-2	16	CATSDTVRTNTGELFF	TGTGCCACCAGTGATACTGTCCGGACCAACACCGGGGAGCTGTTTTTT
-	-	TRBV4-1	TRBJ1-2	12	CASSHLEGGYTF	TGCGCCAGCAGCCACTTGGAAGGTGGCTACACCTTC
few	TRBD1	TRBV30	TRBJ1-2	13	CAWSAGQGDGYTF	TGTGCCTGGAGTGCCGGACAGGGGGATGGCTACACCTTC
-	-	TRBV20-1	TRBJ2-3	13	CSAAPRRTDTQYF	TGCAGTGCTGCCCCCAGGCGCACAGATACGCAGTATTTT
-	-	TRBV7-7	TRBJ2-5	12	CASSFEEETQYF	TGTGCCAGCAGCTTCGAGGAAGAGACCCAGTACTTC
once	TRBD2	TRBV19	TRBJ2-1	15	CASSASTSGDNEQFF	TGTGCCAGTAGTGCGTCGACTAGCGGGGACAATGAGCAGTTCTTC
-	TRBD2	TRBV30	TRBJ2-7	19	CAWSVLAGRGGLGSYEQYF	TGTGCCTGGAGTGTACTGGCAGGCCGGGGTGGACTAGGGTCCTACGAGCAGTACTTC
-	-	TRBV27	TRBJ2-5	13	CASSLKAQETQYF	TGTGCCAGCAGTTTAAAGGCGCAAGAGACCCAGTACTTC
-	-	TRBV19	TRBJ1-2	14	CASSRPWASYGYTF	TGTGCCAGTAGTCGCCCGTGGGCAAGCTATGGCTACACCTTC
-	TRBD2	TRBV5-1	TRBJ2-5	22	CASSSSSRTVVPSGRARETQYF	TGCGCCAGCAGCTCGAGTTCTCGGACAGTCGTTCCTAGCGGGAGGGCCAGGGAGACCCAGTACTTC
-	-	TRBV11-2	TRBJ2-2	13	CASTLGGRGELFF	TGTGCCAGCACCCTCGGGGGTCGCGGGGAGCTGTTTTTT
-	-	TRBV9	TRBJ1-3	16	CASSVARRVAENTIYF	TGTGCCAGCAGCGTAGCCCGGAGGGTGGCCGAAAACACCATATATTTT
-	-	TRBV7-2	TRBJ1-1	14	CASSNGQRNTEAFF	TGTGCCAGCAGCAACGGACAGAGGAACACTGAAGCTTTCTTT